This T cell receptor (beta chain) was found in a study of T-cell reconstitution after alpha-beta-depleted transplantation in children. About this clonotype: Its matching antigen is unknown.

Unique molecular identifiers were built into the TCRbeta library. TCRdb called the PCR reads again in MiXCR, with one record for every CDR3 protein. The sample lists about 980,000 distinct CDR3 sequences; roughly 29% were seen once. Trimming pared 2 bases from V and 8 bases from J, leaving 16 bases between. The CDR3 consists of 15 residues. Germline CDR1 and CDR2: LGHNA and YNFKEQ. Whole-study results and caveats: The main origin of T-cell counts and diversity one year after transplant was newly produced T cells. Some patients owed their high day-60 TCRbeta diversity to surviving recipient T cells and thymic progenitors. The origin of alpha-beta T cells about two months after transplant was reportedly several hundred expanded graft clones.

This sequence originates from a boy in the first two years of life who had a stem cell transplant for SCID, so the T cells may come from the graft donor. Sequencing was performed on PBMCs, mostly from graft donor cells, taken 360 days after TCRalphabeta/CD19-depleted stem cell transplant. This sequence joins TRBV4-2 and TRBJ2-1, with D possibly being TRBD1 or TRBD2 (6 bases each). Written as DNA, the CDR3 is TGTGCCAGCAGCCAATCCGGGGGCTTCGAGGATGAGCAGTTCTTC. The encoded protein is CASSQSGGFEDEQFF.